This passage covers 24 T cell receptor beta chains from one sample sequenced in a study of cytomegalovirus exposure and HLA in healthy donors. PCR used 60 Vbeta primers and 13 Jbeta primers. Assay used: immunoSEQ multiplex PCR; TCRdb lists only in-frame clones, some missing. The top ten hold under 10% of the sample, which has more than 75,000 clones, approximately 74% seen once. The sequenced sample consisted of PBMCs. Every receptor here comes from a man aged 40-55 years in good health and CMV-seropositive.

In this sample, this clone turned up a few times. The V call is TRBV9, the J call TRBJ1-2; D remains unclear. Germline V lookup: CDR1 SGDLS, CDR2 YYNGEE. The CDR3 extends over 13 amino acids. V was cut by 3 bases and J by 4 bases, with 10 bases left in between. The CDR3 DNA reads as TGTGCCAGCAGCGAGGGAGGAAGCTATGGCTACACCTTC. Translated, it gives CASSEGGSYGYTF.

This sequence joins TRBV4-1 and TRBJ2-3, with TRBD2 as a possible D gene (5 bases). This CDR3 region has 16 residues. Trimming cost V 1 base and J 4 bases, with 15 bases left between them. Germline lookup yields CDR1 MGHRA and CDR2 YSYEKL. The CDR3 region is CASSQGLEGWPDTQYF. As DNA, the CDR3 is TGCGCCAGCAGCCAAGGTCTTGAGGGATGGCCAGATACGCAGTATTTT.

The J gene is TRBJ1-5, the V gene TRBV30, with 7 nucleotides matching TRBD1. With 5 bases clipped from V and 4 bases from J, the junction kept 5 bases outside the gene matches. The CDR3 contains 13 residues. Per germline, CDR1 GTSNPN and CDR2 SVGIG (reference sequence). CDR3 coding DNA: TGTGCCTGGGGGGACAGCCGAAATCAGCCCCAGCATTTT. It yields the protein CAWGDSRNQPQHF.

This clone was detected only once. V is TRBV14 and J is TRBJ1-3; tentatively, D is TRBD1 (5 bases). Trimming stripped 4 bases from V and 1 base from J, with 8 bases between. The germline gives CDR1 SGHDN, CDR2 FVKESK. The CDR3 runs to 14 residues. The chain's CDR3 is CASSRAGSGNTIYF. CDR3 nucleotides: TGTGCCAGCAGCCGTGCAGGGTCTGGAAACACCATATATTTT.

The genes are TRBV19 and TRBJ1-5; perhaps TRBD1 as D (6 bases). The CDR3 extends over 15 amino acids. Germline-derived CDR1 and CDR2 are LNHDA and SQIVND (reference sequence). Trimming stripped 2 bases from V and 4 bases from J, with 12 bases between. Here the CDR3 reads CASSIKDRPNQPQHF. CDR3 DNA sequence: TGTGCCAGTAGTATAAAGGACAGACCAAATCAGCCCCAGCATTTT.

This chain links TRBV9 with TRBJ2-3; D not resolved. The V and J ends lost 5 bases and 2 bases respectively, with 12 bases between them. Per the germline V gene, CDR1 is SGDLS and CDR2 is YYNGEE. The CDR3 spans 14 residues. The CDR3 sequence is CASRSPSPTDTQYF. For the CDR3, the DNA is TGTGCCAGCAGAAGCCCGAGTCCCACAGATACGCAGTATTTT.

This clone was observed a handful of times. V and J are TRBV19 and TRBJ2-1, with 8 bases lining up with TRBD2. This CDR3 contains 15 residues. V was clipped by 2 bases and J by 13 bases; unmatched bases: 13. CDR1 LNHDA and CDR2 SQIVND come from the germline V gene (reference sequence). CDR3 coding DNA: TGTGCCAGTAGTATACCCGACGGAAGCGGGGGTCCTCAGTTCTTC. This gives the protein CASSIPDGSGGPQFF.

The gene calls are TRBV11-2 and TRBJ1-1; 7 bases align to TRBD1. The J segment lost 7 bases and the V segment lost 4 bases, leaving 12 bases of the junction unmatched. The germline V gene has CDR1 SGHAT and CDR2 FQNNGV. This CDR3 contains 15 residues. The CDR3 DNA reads TGTGCCAGCAGCTCCAACGTCAGGGGGTGGGATGAAGCTTTCTTT. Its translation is CASSSNVRGWDEAFF.

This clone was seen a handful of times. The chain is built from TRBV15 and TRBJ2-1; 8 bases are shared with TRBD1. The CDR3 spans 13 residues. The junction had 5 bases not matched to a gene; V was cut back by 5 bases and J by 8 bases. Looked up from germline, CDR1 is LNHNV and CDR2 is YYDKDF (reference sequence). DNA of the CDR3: TGTGCCACCAGCCAAGACAGGGGCTATGAGCAGTTCTTC. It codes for CATSQDRGYEQFF.

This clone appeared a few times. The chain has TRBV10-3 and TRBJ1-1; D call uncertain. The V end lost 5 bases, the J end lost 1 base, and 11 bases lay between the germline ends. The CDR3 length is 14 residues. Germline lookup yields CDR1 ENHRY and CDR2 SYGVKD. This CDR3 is CAISISQENTEAFF. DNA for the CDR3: TGTGCCATCAGTATTTCACAAGAGAACACTGAAGCTTTCTTT.

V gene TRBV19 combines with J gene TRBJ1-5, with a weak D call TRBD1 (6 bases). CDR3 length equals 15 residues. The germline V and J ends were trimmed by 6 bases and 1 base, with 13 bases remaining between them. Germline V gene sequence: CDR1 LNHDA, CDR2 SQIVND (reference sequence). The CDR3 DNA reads TGTGCCAGTAGCCTACAGGGTGGAAGCAATCAGCCCCAGCATTTT. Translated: CASSLQGGSNQPQHF.

The CDR3 DNA is TGTGCCACCAGCAGAGTGGGGCACAATGAGCAGTTCTTC. Its protein is CATSRVGHNEQFF. This rearrangement joins TRBV15 to TRBJ2-1, with TRBD1 as a possible D gene (5 bases). The CDR3 spans 13 residues. V was clipped by 1 base and J by 5 bases, with 6 bases between them. Germline V lookup: CDR1 LNHNV, CDR2 YYDKDF (reference sequence).

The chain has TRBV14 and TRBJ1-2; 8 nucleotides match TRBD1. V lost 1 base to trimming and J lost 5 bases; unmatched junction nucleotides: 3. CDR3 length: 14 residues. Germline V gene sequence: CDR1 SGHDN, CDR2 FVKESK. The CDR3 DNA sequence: TGTGCCAGCAGCCAAGGGCAGGGGGCGTATGGCTACACCTTC. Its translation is CASSQGQGAYGYTF.

The CDR3 sequence is CASSPVSGGYEQYF. CDR3 bases: TGTGCCAGCAGCCCCGTAAGCGGTGGGTACGAGCAGTACTTC. V usage is TRBV6-5 and J usage is TRBJ2-7; D is perhaps TRBD2 (5 bases). There are 14 residues in the CDR3. Per germline, CDR1 MNHEY and CDR2 SVGAGI. Trimming took off 6 bases at V and 4 bases at J, with 16 bases between the two ends.

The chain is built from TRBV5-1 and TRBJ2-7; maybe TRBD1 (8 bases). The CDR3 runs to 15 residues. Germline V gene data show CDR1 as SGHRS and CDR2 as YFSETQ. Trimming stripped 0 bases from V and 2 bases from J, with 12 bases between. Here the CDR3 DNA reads TGCGCCAGCAGCTTGGAACAGGGGGGGCCCTACGAGCAGTACTTC. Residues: CASSLEQGGPYEQYF.

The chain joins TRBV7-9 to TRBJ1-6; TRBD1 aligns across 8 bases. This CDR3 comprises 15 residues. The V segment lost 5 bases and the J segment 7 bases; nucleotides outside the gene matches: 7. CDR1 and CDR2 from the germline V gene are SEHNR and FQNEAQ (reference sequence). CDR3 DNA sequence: TGTGCCAGCAGCCTCCAGGGGGCTCGAAATTCACCCCTCCACTTT. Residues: CASSLQGARNSPLHF.

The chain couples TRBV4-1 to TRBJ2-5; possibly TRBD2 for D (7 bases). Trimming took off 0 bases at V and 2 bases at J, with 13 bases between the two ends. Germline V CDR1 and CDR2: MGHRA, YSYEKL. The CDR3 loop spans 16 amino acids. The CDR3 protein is CASSQDWRGPQETQYF. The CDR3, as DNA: TGCGCCAGCAGCCAAGATTGGCGGGGGCCACAAGAGACCCAGTACTTC.

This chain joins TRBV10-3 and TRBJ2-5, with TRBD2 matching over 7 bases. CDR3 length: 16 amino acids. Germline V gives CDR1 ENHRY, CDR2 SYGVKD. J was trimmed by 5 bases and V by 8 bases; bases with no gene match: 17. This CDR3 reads CAIAGRGGGDMETQYF. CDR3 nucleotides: TGTGCCATCGCGGGGCGGGGCGGGGGTGATATGGAGACCCAGTACTTC.

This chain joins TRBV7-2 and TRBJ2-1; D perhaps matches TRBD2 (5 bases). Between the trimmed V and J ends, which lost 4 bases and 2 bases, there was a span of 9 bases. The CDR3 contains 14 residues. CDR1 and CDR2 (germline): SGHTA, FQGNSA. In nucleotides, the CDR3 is TGTGCCAGCAGCTACACCGGGACCTACAATGAGCAGTTCTTC. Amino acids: CASSYTGTYNEQFF.

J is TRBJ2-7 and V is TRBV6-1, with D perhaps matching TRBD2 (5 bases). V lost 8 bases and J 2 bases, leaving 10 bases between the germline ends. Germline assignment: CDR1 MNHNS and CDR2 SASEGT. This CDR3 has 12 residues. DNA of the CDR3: TGTGCCAGCGCCCCCGGGACCTACGAGCAGTACTTC. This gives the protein CASAPGTYEQYF.

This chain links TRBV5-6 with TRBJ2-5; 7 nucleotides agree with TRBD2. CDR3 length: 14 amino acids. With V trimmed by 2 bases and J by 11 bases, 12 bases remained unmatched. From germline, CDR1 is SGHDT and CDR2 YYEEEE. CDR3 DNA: TGTGCCAGCAGCTTTAGCGGGTCCCCCAGCGGGCAGTACTTC. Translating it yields CASSFSGSPSGQYF.

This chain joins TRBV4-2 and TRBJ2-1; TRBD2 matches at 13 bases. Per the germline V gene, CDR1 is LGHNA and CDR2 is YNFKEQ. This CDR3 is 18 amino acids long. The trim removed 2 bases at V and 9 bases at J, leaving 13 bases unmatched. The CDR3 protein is CASSQLLTSGRSAGEQFF. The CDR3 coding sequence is TGTGCCAGCAGCCAACTCCTGACTAGCGGGAGGTCGGCGGGTGAGCAGTTCTTC.

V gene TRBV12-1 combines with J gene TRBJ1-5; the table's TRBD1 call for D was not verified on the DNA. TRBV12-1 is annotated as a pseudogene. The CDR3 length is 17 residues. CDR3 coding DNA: TGTGCCAGCAGGATCCAAGGACAGTCATATAGCAATCAGCCCCAGCATTTT. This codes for CASRIQGQSYSNQPQHF.

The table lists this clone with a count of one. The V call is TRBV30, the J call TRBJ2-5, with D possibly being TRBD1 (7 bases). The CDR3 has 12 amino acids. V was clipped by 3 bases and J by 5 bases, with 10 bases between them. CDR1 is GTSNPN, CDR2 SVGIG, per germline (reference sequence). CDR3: CAWSRGRETQYF. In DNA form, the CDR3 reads TGTGCCTGGAGCAGGGGGAGGGAGACCCAGTACTTC.